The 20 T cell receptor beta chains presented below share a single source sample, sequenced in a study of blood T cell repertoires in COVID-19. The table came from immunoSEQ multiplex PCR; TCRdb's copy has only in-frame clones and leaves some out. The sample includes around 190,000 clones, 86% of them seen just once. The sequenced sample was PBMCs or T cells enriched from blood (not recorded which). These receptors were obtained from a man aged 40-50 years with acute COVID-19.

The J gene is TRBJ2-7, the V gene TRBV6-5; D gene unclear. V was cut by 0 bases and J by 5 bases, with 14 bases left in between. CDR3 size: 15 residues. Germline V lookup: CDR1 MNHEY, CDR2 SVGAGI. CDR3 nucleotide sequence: TGTGCCAGCAGTTACTCAGCACTGACTCGGGACGAGCAGTACTTC. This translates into CASSYSALTRDEQYF.

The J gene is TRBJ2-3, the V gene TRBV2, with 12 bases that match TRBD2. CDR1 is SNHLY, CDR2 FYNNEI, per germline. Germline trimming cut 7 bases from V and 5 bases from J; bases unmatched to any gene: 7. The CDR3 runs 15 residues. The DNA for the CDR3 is TGTGCCAGCAAACCGACTAGCGGGGGAGGAGATACGCAGTATTTT. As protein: CASKPTSGGGDTQYF. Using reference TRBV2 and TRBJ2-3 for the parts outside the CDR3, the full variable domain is EPEVTQTPSHQVTQMGQEVILRCVPISNHLYFYWYRQILGQKVEFLVSFYNNEISEKSEIFDDQFSVERPDGSNFTLKIRSTKLEDSAMYFCASKPTSGGGDTQYFGPGTRLTVL.

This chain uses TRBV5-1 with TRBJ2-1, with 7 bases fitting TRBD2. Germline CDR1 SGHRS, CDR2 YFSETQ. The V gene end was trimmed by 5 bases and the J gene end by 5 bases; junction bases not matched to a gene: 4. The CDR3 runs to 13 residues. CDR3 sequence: CASRAGPDNEQFF. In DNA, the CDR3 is TGCGCCAGCAGAGCGGGACCTGACAATGAGCAGTTCTTC.

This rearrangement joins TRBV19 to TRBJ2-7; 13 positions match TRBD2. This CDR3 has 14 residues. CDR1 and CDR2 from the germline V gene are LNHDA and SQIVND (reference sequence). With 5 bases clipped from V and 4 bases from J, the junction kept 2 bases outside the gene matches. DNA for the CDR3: TGTGCCAGTAGTCCACTAGCGGGAGGGTACGAGCAGTACTTC. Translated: CASSPLAGGYEQYF.

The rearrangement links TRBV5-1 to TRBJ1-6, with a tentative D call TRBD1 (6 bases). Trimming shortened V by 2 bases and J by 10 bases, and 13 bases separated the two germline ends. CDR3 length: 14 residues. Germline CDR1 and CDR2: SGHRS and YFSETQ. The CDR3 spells CASSLQGALSPLHF. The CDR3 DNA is TGCGCCAGCAGCTTACAGGGCGCCCTGTCACCCCTCCACTTT.

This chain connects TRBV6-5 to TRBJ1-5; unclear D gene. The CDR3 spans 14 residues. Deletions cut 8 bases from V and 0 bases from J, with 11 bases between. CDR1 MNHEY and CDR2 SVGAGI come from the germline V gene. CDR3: CASQEDYSNQPQHF. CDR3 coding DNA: TGTGCCAGCCAGGAAGATTATAGCAATCAGCCCCAGCATTTT.

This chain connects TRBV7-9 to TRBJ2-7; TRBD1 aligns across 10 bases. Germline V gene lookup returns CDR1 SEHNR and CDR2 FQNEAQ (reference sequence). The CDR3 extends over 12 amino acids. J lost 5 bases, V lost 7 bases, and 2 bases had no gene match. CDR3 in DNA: TGTGCCAGCACCGGGACAGGGGACGAGCAGTACTTC. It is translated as CASTGTGDEQYF.

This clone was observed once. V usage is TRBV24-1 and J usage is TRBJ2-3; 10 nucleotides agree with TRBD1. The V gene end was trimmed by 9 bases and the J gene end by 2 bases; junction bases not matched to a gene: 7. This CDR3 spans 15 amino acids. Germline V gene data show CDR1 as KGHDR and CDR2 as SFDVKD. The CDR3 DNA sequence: TGTGCCACCGAACGGGGACAGGGGTTCACAGATACGCAGTATTTT. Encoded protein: CATERGQGFTDTQYF.

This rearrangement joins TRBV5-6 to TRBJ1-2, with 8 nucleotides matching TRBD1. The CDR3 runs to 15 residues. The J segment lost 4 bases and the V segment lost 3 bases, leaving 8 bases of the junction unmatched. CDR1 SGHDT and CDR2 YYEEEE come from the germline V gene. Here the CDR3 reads CASSYVQGASYGYTF. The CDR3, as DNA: TGTGCCAGCAGCTATGTGCAGGGGGCGAGCTATGGCTACACCTTC. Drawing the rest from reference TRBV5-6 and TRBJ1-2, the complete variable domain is DAGVTQSPTHLIKTRGQQVTLRCSPKSGHDTVSWYQQALGQGPQFIFQYYEEEERQRGNFPDRFSGHQFPNYSSELNVNALLLGDSALYLCASSYVQGASYGYTFGSGTRLTVV.

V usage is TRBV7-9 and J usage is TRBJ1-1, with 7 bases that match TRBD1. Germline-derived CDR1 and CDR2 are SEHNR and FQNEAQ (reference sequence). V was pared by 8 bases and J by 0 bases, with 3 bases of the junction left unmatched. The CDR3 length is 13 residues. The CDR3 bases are TGTGCCAGCGCGGGACAGTTGAACACTGAAGCTTTCTTT. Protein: CASAGQLNTEAFF.

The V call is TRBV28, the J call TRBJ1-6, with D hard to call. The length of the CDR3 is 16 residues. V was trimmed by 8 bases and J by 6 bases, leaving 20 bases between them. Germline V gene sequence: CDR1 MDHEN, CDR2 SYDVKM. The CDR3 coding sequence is TGTGCCAGCGGCCAAGCGGGTGTTGCGTTTAATTCACCCCTCCACTTT. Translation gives CASGQAGVAFNSPLHF.

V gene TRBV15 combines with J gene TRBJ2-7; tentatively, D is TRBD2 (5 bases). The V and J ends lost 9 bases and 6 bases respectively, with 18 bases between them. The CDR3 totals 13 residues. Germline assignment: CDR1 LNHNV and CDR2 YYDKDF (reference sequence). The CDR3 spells CATGVGGSSEQYF. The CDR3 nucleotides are TGTGCCACTGGGGTTGGCGGGTCCAGCGAGCAGTACTTC.

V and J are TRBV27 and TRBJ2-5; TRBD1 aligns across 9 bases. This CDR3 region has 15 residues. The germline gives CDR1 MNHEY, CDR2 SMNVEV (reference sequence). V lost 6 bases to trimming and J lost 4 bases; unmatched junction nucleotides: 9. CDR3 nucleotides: TGTGCCAGCAGCCCCTACAGGGGGCAGCGAGAGACCCAGTACTTC. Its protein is CASSPYRGQRETQYF.

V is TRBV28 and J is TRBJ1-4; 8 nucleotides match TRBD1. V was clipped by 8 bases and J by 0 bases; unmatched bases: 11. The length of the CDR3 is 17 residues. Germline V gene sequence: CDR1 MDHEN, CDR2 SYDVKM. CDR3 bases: TGTGCCAGCTCAGGGACAGGAAAAACCACAACTAATGAAAAACTGTTTTTT. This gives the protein CASSGTGKTTTNEKLFF.

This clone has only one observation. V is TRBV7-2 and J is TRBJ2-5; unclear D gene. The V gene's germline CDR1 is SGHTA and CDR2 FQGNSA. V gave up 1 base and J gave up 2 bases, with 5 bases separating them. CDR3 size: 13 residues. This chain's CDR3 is CASSLGTQETQYF. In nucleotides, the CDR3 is TGTGCCAGCAGCTTAGGAACTCAAGAGACCCAGTACTTC.

CDR3 coding DNA: TGCGCCAGCAGCTTGGGGATGACAGCCAACTATGGCTACACCTTC. This codes for CASSLGMTANYGYTF. The chain employs TRBV5-1 and TRBJ1-2, with TRBD1 as a possible D gene (5 bases). CDR1 and CDR2 from the germline V gene are SGHRS and YFSETQ. Trimming shortened V by 0 bases and J by 2 bases, and 11 bases separated the two germline ends. The CDR3 loop spans 15 amino acids.

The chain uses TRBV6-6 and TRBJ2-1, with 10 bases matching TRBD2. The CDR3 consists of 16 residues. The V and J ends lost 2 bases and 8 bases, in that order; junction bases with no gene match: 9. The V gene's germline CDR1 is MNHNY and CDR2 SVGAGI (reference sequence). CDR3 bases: TGTGCCAGCAGTTACGGCCTAGCGGGAGTTGATGATGAGCAGTTCTTC. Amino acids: CASSYGLAGVDDEQFF.

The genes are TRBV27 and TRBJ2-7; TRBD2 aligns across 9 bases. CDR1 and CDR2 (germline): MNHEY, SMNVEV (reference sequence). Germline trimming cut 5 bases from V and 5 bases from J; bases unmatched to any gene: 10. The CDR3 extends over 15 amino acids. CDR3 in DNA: TGTGCCAGCAGTATTCTTAGCGGGAGTACCCACGAGCAGTACTTC. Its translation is CASSILSGSTHEQYF.

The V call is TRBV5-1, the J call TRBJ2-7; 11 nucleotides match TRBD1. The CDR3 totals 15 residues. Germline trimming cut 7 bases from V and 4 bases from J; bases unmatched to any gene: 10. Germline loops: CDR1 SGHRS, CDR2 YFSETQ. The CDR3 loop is CASGKTGTGGYEQYF. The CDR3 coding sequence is TGCGCCAGCGGAAAAACCGGGACAGGGGGTTACGAGCAGTACTTC. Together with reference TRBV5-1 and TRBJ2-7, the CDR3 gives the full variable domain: KAGVTQTPRYLIKTRGQQVTLSCSPISGHRSVSWYQQTPGQGLQFLFEYFSETQRNKGNFPGRFSGRQFSNSRSEMNVSTLELGDSALYLCASGKTGTGGYEQYFGPGTRLTVT.

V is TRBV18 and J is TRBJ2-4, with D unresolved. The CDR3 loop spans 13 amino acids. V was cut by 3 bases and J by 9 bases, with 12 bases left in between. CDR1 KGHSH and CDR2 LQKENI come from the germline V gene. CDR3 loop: CASSPQESSIQYF. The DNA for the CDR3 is TGTGCCAGCTCACCGCAAGAGTCGAGCATTCAGTACTTC.